This TCR beta chain was recovered during a study of shared clonotypes between healthy human individuals. Across the study: The plates for each donor numbered three CD4 naive, three CD4 memory, two CD8 naive and one CD8 memory. Whole-study findings and limits: Enrolling few donors narrowed the genetic and exposure-history diversity that was represented.

CD8 cells classed as naive were CD45RO-negative and positively selected for CCR7, excluding terminally differentiated effector memory CD45RA+ cells. Caucasian adults residing in Nashville, Tennessee made up all the donors. Points on this clone: The target antigen is unknown.

The germline V and J ends were trimmed by 2 bases and 8 bases, with 12 bases remaining between them. CDR3 length: 13 residues. Germline V CDR1 and CDR2: MGHRA, YSYEKL. The assay was carried out at the deep level. The assay was immunoSEQ multiplex PCR, and TCRdb's table has in-frame clones only and misses some. This table has around 1.9 million clones, roughly 91% appearing once. V and J are TRBV4-1 and TRBJ1-2; weak D call: TRBD1 (6 bases). The sample taken for sequencing was naive CD8+ T cells from PBMCs. This clonotype originated in a man younger than 35 in good health. Some clones in this sample may be carry-over from other donors' samples. In DNA, the CDR3 is TGCGCCAGCAGCCAAATCGAAGGGGGAGGCTACACCTTC. It codes for CASSQIEGGGYTF.